The rows below give T cell receptor beta chains drawn from one sample of a study of Ad26.COV2.S vaccination and SARS-CoV-2 variants. Measured with immunoSEQ multiplex PCR; TCRdb has only the in-frame clones, and not every one. The table shows roughly 410,000 clones, with about four fifths occurring only once. The specimen comprised peripheral blood, sampled in a trial of Ad26.COV2.S vaccine versus placebo. Receptor source: a person between 18 and 65 years old who received the Ad26.COV2.S COVID-19 vaccine or a placebo. The CDR3 runs from the conserved cysteine through the conserved F or W. A D gene is named only where the DNA matches it firmly.

TRBV7-9	TRBJ2-1	15	.	TGTGCCAGCAGCTTACTTGACAGCTCCTACAATGAGCAGTTCTTC	CASSLLDSSYNEQFF
TRBV19	TRBJ1-1	13	.	TGTGCCAGTAGTATCAGTTTGAACACTGAAGCTTTCTTT	CASSISLNTEAFF
TRBV6-6	TRBJ1-6	14	TRBD1	TGTGCCAGCAGTTACACAGGGGATTCTTCACCCCTCCACTTT	CASSYTGDSSPLHF
TRBV3-1/TRBV3-2	TRBJ2-5	16	TRBD2	TGTGCCAGCAGCTTCCAAATTGCTAGCGGATTAGAGACCCAGTACTTC	CASSFQIASGLETQYF
TRBV2	TRBJ1-6	15	TRBD1	TGTGCCAGCGTAAGGCCGGGACAGGGGAGTTCACCCCTCCACTTT	CASVRPGQGSSPLHF
TRBV5-8	TRBJ1-3	17	.	TGTGCCAGCAGCTTGAAATGGGAGCCCAACTCTGGAAACACCATATATTTT	CASSLKWEPNSGNTIYF
TRBV29-1	TRBJ1-2	12	.	TGCAGCGTTTGGTTGAATGACTATGGCTACACCTTC	CSVWLNDYGYTF
TRBV18	TRBJ1-1	14	.	TGTGCCAGCTCATCAGGACAGCGGAACACTGAAGCTTTCTTT	CASSSGQRNTEAFF
TRBV5-1	TRBJ2-1	14	.	TGCGCCAGCAGCCCCGGGACGGCCTACAATGAGCAGTTCTTC	CASSPGTAYNEQFF
TRBV7-9	TRBJ2-7	15	.	TGTGCCAGCAGCCAAGATCCGGGACAAGCCTACGAGCAGTACTTC	CASSQDPGQAYEQYF